Included here is one TCR beta chain sequence, with context. What it binds is not known. This record belongs to a study of cytomegalovirus exposure and HLA in healthy donors. Study-wide points: TCR sequences were mostly rare, though some public TCRs occurred in many donors. Sequencing likely generated an artifact that appeared as a cluster of highly shared sequence variants. A missense DCLRE1C variant was associated with V- and J-gene trimming of TCR beta chains in a later analysis, and an independent cohort replicated the association.

PCR involved 60 Vbeta and 13 Jbeta primers. Profiled with immunoSEQ multiplex PCR; TCRdb holds only in-frame clones, not every one. The table records about 180,000 clones, 80% of them present only once. This CDR3 has 14 residues. Looked up from germline, CDR1 is MNHNS and CDR2 is SASEGT. Germline trimming cut 5 bases from V and 4 bases from J; bases unmatched to any gene: 4. The sequencing sample was made of PBMCs. The sequence came from a woman under 40 in good health and CMV-seronegative. This chain joins TRBV6-1 and TRBJ1-1, with 10 bases identical to TRBD1. This chain's CDR3 is CASSSDRGFTEAFF. Here the CDR3 DNA reads TGTGCCAGCAGTTCGGACAGGGGGTTCACTGAAGCTTTCTTT.